One sample yielded the 9 T cell receptor beta chains listed below, sequenced in a study of cytomegalovirus exposure and HLA in healthy donors. Both 60 Vbeta primers and 13 Jbeta primers went into the PCR. The repertoire was sequenced with immunoSEQ multiplex PCR; TCRdb's copy has only in-frame clones and lacks some. The sample lists around 150,000 clones; approximately 83% were seen once. What was sequenced was PBMCs. These receptors were collected from a woman aged 40 to 50 in good health and CMV-seronegative.

The CDR3 sequence: CASSSRLGHNSPLHF. CDR3 bases: TGTGCCAGCAGTTCCCGTTTGGGCCACAATTCACCCCTCCACTTT. The V and J genes are TRBV27 and TRBJ1-6; D call uncertain. The CDR3 has 15 amino acids. V shed 4 bases and J shed 7 bases, with 14 bases lying between them. CDR1 and CDR2 (germline): MNHEY, SMNVEV (reference sequence).

The chain employs TRBV11-2 and TRBJ2-5, with a possible D match to TRBD2 (6 bases). The V end was cut by 1 base, the J end by 2 bases, with 11 bases between. The CDR3 extends over 15 amino acids. The germline V gene has CDR1 SGHAT and CDR2 FQNNGV. The CDR3 DNA reads as TGTGCCAGCAGCTTAGGGGGGGTGGTTCAAGAGACCCAGTACTTC. Translating it yields CASSLGGVVQETQYF.

This clone has just a few counts. J is TRBJ1-4 and V is TRBV9, with D hard to call. Germline CDR1 and CDR2: SGDLS and YYNGEE. Trimming stripped 0 bases from V and 3 bases from J, with 6 bases between. This CDR3 comprises 14 residues. The CDR3, as DNA: TGTGCCAGCAGCGTAGACTCGTCTAATGAAAAACTGTTTTTT. Translated: CASSVDSSNEKLFF.

This chain links TRBV19 with TRBJ1-2, with 9 bases fitting TRBD1. The V segment lost 11 bases and the J segment 4 bases; nucleotides outside the gene matches: 11. Per the germline V gene, CDR1 is LNHDA and CDR2 is SQIVND (reference sequence). The CDR3 spans 14 residues. CDR3 nucleotides: TGTGCCTCCACCACCGGGACAGGGCCCTATGGCTACACCTTC. Residues: CASTTGTGPYGYTF.

Concerning this clone: Compared with germline, one end of the junction differs, possibly owing to a read error. This chain uses TRBV30 with TRBJ2-6, with no clear D. Germline CDR1 reads GTSNPN; CDR2 reads SVGIG (reference sequence). The CDR3 runs 12 residues. The chain's CDR3 is CSADTGANVLTF. For the CDR3, the DNA is TGCTCTGCAGATACTGGGGCCAACGTCCTGACTTTC.

This clone came up once. V gene TRBV5-4 combines with J gene TRBJ2-7; tentative D call: TRBD2 (6 bases). Deletions cut 0 bases from V and 7 bases from J, with 11 bases between. The CDR3 is made up of 13 amino acids. Germline V gives CDR1 SGHNT, CDR2 YYREEE (reference sequence). In DNA form, the CDR3 reads TGTGCCAGCAGCTTGGTTGGAGGGAAGGAGCAGTACTTC. Protein: CASSLVGGKEQYF.

The chain couples TRBV13 to TRBJ1-3; D remains unclear. Germline lookup yields CDR1 PRHDT and CDR2 FYEKMQ (reference sequence). V was clipped by 2 bases and J by 0 bases, with 11 bases between them. This CDR3 is 16 amino acids long. The CDR3 spells CASSLSSEFSGNTIYF. The CDR3 nucleotides read TGTGCCAGCAGCTTAAGTAGCGAATTCTCTGGAAACACCATATATTTT. Combining the CDR3 with reference TRBV13 and TRBJ1-3 gives the whole variable domain AAGVIQSPRHLIKEKRETATLKCYPIPRHDTVYWYQQGPGQDPQFLISFYEKMQSDKGSIPDRFSAQQFSDYHSELNMSSLELGDSALYFCASSLSSEFSGNTIYFGEGSWLTVV.

V gene TRBV5-1 combines with J gene TRBJ1-2; D gene ambiguous. The CDR3 has 13 residues. Germline assignment: CDR1 SGHRS and CDR2 YFSETQ. V dropped 4 bases and J dropped 3 bases, with 10 bases sitting between them. This CDR3 is CASSRSDDYGYTF. The CDR3 region has the DNA TGCGCCAGCAGCCGGAGTGACGACTATGGCTACACCTTC.

The CDR3 DNA sequence: TGTGCCAGCTCAACGACAGGGGTCACTGAAGCTTTCTTT. Encoded protein: CASSTTGVTEAFF. The chain links TRBV18 to TRBJ1-1; 8 bases map to TRBD1. The V gene end was trimmed by 5 bases and the J gene end by 4 bases; junction bases not matched to a gene: 3. Germline V gene sequence: CDR1 KGHSH, CDR2 LQKENI. This CDR3 is built from 13 residues.